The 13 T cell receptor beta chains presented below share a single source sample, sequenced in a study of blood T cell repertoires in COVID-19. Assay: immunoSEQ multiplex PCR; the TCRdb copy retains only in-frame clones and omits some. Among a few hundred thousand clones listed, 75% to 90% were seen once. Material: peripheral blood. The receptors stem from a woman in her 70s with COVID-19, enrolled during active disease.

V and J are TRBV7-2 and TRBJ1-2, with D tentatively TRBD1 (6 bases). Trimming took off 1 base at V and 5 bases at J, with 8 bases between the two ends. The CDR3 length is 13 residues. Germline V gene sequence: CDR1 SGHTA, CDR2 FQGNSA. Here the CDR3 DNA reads TGTGCCAGCAGCTTAGACGGGACATATGGCTACACCTTC. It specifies CASSLDGTYGYTF.

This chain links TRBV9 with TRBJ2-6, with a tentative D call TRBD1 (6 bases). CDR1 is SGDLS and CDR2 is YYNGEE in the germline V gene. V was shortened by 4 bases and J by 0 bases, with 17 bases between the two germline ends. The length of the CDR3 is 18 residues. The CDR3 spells CASSRTTGTLSGANVLTF. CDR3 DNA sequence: TGTGCCAGCAGCCGTACGACAGGAACCCTCTCTGGGGCCAACGTCCTGACTTTC.

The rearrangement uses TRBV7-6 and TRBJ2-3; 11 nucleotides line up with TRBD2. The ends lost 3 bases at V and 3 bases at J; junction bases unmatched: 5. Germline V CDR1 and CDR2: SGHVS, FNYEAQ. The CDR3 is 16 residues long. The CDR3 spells CASSLGIAGGTDTQYF. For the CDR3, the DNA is TGTGCCAGCAGCTTGGGAATAGCGGGGGGGACAGATACGCAGTATTTT. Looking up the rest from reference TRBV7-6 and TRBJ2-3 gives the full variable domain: GAGVSQSPRYKVTKRGQDVALRCDPISGHVSLYWYRQALGQGPEFLTYFNYEAQQDKSGLPNDRFSAERPEGSISTLTIQRTEQRDSAMYRCASSLGIAGGTDTQYFGPGTRLTVL.

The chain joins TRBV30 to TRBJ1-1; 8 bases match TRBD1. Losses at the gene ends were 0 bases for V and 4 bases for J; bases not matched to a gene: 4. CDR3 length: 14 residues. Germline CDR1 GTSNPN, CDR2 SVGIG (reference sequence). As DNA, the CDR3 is TGTGCCTGGAGTGTAGGACAGGGATCCACTGAAGCTTTCTTT. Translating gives CAWSVGQGSTEAFF.

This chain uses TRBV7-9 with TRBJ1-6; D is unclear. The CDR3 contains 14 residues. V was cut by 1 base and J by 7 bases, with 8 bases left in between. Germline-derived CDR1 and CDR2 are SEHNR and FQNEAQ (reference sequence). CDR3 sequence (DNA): TGTGCCAGCAGCTTAGGTTGGGAGAATTCACCCCTCCACTTT. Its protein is CASSLGWENSPLHF.

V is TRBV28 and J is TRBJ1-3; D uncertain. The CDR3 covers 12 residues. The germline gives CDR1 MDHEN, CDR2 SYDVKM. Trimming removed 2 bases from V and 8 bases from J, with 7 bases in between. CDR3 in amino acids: CASSLNFYTIYF. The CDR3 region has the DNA TGTGCCAGCAGTTTAAATTTCTACACCATATATTTT.

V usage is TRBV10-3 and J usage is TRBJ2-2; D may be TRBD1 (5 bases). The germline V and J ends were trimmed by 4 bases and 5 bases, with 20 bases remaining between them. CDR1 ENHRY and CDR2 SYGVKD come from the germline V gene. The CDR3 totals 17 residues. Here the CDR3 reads CAISASRDFQGTGELFF. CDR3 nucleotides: TGTGCCATCAGTGCGTCTAGGGATTTTCAGGGAACCGGGGAGCTGTTTTTT.

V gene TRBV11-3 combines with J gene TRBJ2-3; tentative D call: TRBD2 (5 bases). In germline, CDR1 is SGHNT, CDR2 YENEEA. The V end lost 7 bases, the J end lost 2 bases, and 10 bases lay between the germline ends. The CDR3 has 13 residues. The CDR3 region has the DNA TGTGCCAGCACCTTTAGCGACACAGATACGCAGTATTTT. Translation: CASTFSDTDTQYF. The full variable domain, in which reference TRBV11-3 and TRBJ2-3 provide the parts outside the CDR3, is EAGVVQSPRYKIIEKKQPVAFWCNPISGHNTLYWYLQNLGQGPELLIRYENEEAVDDSQLPKDRFSAERLKGVDSTLKIQPAELGDSAVYLCASTFSDTDTQYFGPGTRLTVL.

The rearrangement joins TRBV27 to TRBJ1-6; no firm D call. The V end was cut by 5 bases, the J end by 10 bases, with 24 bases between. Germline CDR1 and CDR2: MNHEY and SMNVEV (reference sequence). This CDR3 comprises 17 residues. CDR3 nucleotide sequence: TGTGCCAGCAGTCCCGACATATATAATCGGGAGAGCTCACCCCTCCACTTT. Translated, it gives CASSPDIYNRESSPLHF.

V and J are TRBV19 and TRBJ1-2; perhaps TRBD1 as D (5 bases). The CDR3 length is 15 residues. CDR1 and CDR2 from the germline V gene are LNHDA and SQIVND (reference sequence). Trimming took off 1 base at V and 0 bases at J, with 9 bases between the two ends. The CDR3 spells CASSIVRGSNYGYTF. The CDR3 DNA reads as TGTGCCAGTAGTATAGTAAGGGGCTCTAACTATGGCTACACCTTC.

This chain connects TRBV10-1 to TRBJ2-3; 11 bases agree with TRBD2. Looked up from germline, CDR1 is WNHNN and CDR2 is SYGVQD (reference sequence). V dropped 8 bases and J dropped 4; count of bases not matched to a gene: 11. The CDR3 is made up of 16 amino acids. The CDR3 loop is CASSEGSGGAADTQYF. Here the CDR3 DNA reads TGCGCCAGCTCTGAGGGTAGCGGGGGGGCGGCAGATACGCAGTATTTT.

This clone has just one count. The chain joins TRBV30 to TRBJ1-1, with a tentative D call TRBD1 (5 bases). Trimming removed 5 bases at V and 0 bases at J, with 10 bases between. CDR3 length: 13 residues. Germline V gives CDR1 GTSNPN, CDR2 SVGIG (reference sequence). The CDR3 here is CAWGNRLNTEAFF. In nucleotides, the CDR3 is TGTGCCTGGGGAAACAGGTTGAACACTGAAGCTTTCTTT.

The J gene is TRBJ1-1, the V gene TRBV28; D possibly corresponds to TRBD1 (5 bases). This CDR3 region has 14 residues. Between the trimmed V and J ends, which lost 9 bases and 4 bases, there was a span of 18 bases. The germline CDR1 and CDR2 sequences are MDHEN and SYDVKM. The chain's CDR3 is CASIRGDKATEAFF. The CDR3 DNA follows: TGTGCCAGTATTCGGGGGGATAAGGCCACTGAAGCTTTCTTT.